Listed here are 21 T cell receptor beta chains from one sample, sequenced in a study of low-dose radiotherapy and immunotherapy resistance in tumors. Indicated time point: before trial treatment. Using a constant-region primer together with a V-primer adapter, TCRs were subjected to around 20 PCR cycles of amplification. MiXCR was run by TCRdb on the reads, yielding one entry per CDR3 protein. This table holds roughly 46,000 distinct CDR3 sequences, 12% found once. Sequences were derived from PBMCs, sampled before treatment. These receptors all stem from a female donor with ovarian cancer.

Many counts were recorded for this clonotype. This chain joins TRBV6-5 and TRBJ1-2, with 9 positions matching TRBD1. The V gene end was trimmed by 5 bases and the J gene end by 8 bases; junction bases not matched to a gene: 6. CDR3 length: 13 residues. Germline CDR1 reads MNHEY; CDR2 reads SVGAGI. CDR3 loop: CASSPQGAWGYTF. CDR3 nucleotides: TGTGCCAGCAGTCCACAGGGGGCTTGGGGCTACACCTTC.

This clonotype was seen repeatedly, ten times or more. The V gene is TRBV20-1, the J gene TRBJ1-5; 7 positions match TRBD1. The length of the CDR3 is 14 residues. Germline CDR1 reads DFQATT; CDR2 reads SNEGSKA (reference sequence). Trimming took 6 bases from V and 0 from J; bases not matched to a gene: 5. The CDR3, as DNA: TGCAGTGCCTGGGACAGATATAGCAATCAGCCCCAGCATTTT. It translates to CSAWDRYSNQPQHF.

In its sample, this clonotype was seen many times. The rearrangement joins TRBV13 to TRBJ2-6; a weak D match, TRBD1 (6 bases). This CDR3 is 15 amino acids long. CDR1 is PRHDT, CDR2 FYEKMQ, per germline (reference sequence). Trimming pared 7 bases from V and 2 bases from J, leaving 12 bases between. The CDR3 reads CASIEGGAGANVLTF. CDR3 DNA sequence: TGTGCCAGCATCGAAGGGGGAGCTGGGGCCAACGTCCTGACTTTC.

There are many counts of this clonotype. The chain combines TRBV6-5 with TRBJ1-2; 7 bases agree with TRBD1. Germline trimming cut 6 bases from V and 3 bases from J; bases unmatched to any gene: 4. Germline values: CDR1 MNHEY, CDR2 SVGAGI. The CDR3 has 13 amino acids. The CDR3 protein is CASRRDRDYGYTF. The CDR3 region has the DNA TGTGCCAGCAGGCGCGACAGGGACTATGGCTACACCTTC.

The chain uses TRBV7-3 and TRBJ2-7, with a tentative D call TRBD2 (6 bases). CDR1 is SGHTA and CDR2 is FQGTGA in the germline V gene. V was cut by 1 base and J by 6 bases, with 10 bases left in between. The CDR3 contains 13 residues. CDR3 amino acids: CASSLMPRGEQYF. CDR3 in DNA: TGTGCCAGCAGCTTAATGCCGCGGGGCGAGCAGTACTTC.

In this sample, this clonotype turned up many times. This rearrangement joins TRBV29-1 to TRBJ2-3; D call uncertain. The CDR3 is 12 amino acids. Between the trimmed V and J ends, which lost 3 bases and 3 bases, there was a span of 7 bases. CDR1 is SQVTM, CDR2 ANQGSEA, per germline. The CDR3 sequence: CSVDGPTDTQYF. Here the CDR3 DNA reads TGCAGCGTTGATGGGCCGACAGATACGCAGTATTTT.

This clonotype was observed at least ten times. The CDR3 DNA reads TGTGCCAGCAGCCCCCCCCCCGAGAGCGGGCGAGAAACCCAGTACTTC. Translated: CASSPPPESGRETQYF. The J gene is TRBJ2-5, the V gene TRBV11-2, with D possibly matching TRBD2 (6 bases). The CDR3 is 16 residues long. V shed 5 bases and J shed 8 bases, with 24 bases lying between them. From germline, CDR1 is SGHAT and CDR2 FQNNGV.

This clonotype was counted ten times or more. The V and J genes are TRBV21-1 and TRBJ2-1; the tabulated D call, TRBD2, remains unverified against the DNA. TRBV21-1 is shown as a pseudogene. The CDR3 consists of 18 residues. The CDR3 DNA sequence: TGTGCCAGCAGCAAAGCCTTACTAGCGGGAGGACTATACAATGAGCAGTTCTTC. Translating it yields CASSKALLAGGLYNEQFF.

This clonotype showed up many times. The chain joins TRBV2 to TRBJ2-1; 10 positions agree with TRBD2. With 8 bases clipped from V and 5 bases from J, the junction kept 3 bases outside the gene matches. CDR1 and CDR2 (germline): SNHLY, FYNNEI. The CDR3 has 13 amino acids. The CDR3 reads CASGGLADNEQFF. In DNA, the CDR3 is TGTGCCAGCGGAGGACTAGCGGACAATGAGCAGTTCTTC.

The sample holds many counts of this clonotype. The chain uses TRBV6-6 and TRBJ2-2, with D tentatively TRBD1 or TRBD2 (7 bases each). CDR3 size: 15 residues. Trimming pared 7 bases from V and 0 bases from J, leaving 12 bases between. The germline V gene encodes CDR1 MNHNY and CDR2 SVGAGI (reference sequence). CDR3 loop: CASTRGGANTGELFF. CDR3 coding DNA: TGTGCCAGCACCAGGGGGGGCGCGAACACCGGGGAGCTGTTTTTT.

In its sample, this clonotype was seen many times. The rearrangement links TRBV5-1 to TRBJ2-2; the match to TRBD1 covers 7 bases. The germline CDR1 and CDR2 sequences are SGHRS and YFSETQ. The V gene end was trimmed by 4 bases and the J gene end by 6 bases; junction bases not matched to a gene: 9. This CDR3 is built from 15 residues. In DNA, the CDR3 is TGCGCCAGCAGCCTAGGACAGGTGTTGTCCGGGGAGCTGTTTTTT. Translation gives CASSLGQVLSGELFF.

This clonotype was counted ten times or more. The V and J genes are TRBV6-2 or TRBV6-3 and TRBJ1-1, with D perhaps TRBD1 (6 bases). The CDR3 is 13 residues long. The V end lost 0 bases, the J end lost 5 bases, and 7 bases lay between the germline ends. Per germline, CDR1 MNHEY and CDR2 SVGEGT. CDR3 DNA sequence: TGTGCCAGCAGTTACTCCCAGGGGACTGAAGCTTTCTTT. Protein sequence: CASSYSQGTEAFF.

This clonotype was recorded at least ten times. This chain connects TRBV11-2 to TRBJ2-1; 9 bases are shared with TRBD1. There are 15 residues in the CDR3. The trim removed 5 bases at V and 6 bases at J, leaving 8 bases unmatched. Germline V gene sequence: CDR1 SGHAT, CDR2 FQNNGV. This chain's CDR3 is CASSISGTGFNEQFF. The CDR3, as DNA: TGTGCCAGCAGCATCTCCGGGACAGGGTTCAATGAGCAGTTCTTC.

In this sample, this clonotype turned up many times. This CDR3 is CSVVGRRGTEAFF. Here the CDR3 DNA reads TGCAGCGTTGTTGGGCGGCGGGGCACTGAAGCTTTCTTT. The chain carries TRBV29-1 and TRBJ1-1, with D uncertain. This CDR3 has 13 residues. V shed 4 bases and J shed 4 bases, with 13 bases lying between them. Germline values: CDR1 SQVTM, CDR2 ANQGSEA.

The V call is TRBV5-5, the J call TRBJ2-2; D remains ambiguous. The CDR3 totals 15 residues. Germline lookup yields CDR1 SGHKS and CDR2 YYEKEE (reference sequence). The V end was cut by 2 bases, the J end by 6 bases, with 14 bases between. As DNA, the CDR3 is TGTGCCAGCAGCTTAGGGTTGGGCGAACCCGGGGAGCTGTTTTTT. It codes for CASSLGLGEPGELFF.

This clonotype was seen at least ten times. The rearrangement links TRBV20-1 to TRBJ2-7; perhaps TRBD2 as D (6 bases). The CDR3 covers 14 residues. Looked up from germline, CDR1 is DFQATT and CDR2 is SNEGSKA (reference sequence). Deletions cut 3 bases from V and 0 bases from J, with 12 bases between. As DNA, the CDR3 is TGCAGTGCTAGTGGCGGGAAAAACTCCTACGAGCAGTACTTC. This translates into CSASGGKNSYEQYF.

This clonotype was counted ten times or more. The chain combines TRBV5-1 with TRBJ2-7; 12 nucleotides line up with TRBD1. CDR3 length: 14 amino acids. The V and J ends lost 4 bases and 6 bases, in that order; junction bases with no gene match: 5. Germline-derived CDR1 and CDR2 are SGHRS and YFSETQ. CDR3 residues: CASSPGQGALEQYF. CDR3 nucleotides: TGCGCCAGCAGCCCGGGACAGGGGGCCCTCGAGCAGTACTTC.

Judged by abundance, this clonotype is medium-sized (0.01 to 0.1%). This chain connects TRBV9 to TRBJ2-1; no clear D. In germline, CDR1 is SGDLS, CDR2 YYNGEE. V shed 2 bases and J shed 7 bases, with 7 bases lying between them. The CDR3 length is 12 residues. The DNA for the CDR3 is TGTGCCAGCAGCGTGGAAGAAAATGAGCAGTTCTTC. It is translated as CASSVEENEQFF.

At least ten counts were recorded for this clonotype. This chain links TRBV12-3 or TRBV12-4 with TRBJ1-1; 7 bases map to TRBD1. This CDR3 has 14 residues. The J segment lost 1 base and the V segment lost 4 bases, leaving 3 bases of the junction unmatched. The CDR3 spells CASSSRTGNTEAFF. The CDR3 DNA follows: TGTGCCAGCAGTTCCCGGACAGGGAACACTGAAGCTTTCTTT.

This clonotype has at least ten counts. This chain uses TRBV11-2 with TRBJ2-1, with 10 bases fitting TRBD2. This CDR3 comprises 14 residues. Germline CDR1 and CDR2: SGHAT and FQNNGV. J gave up 7 bases and V 8 bases, and 8 bases lay outside the gene matches. Here the CDR3 reads CASSREAGGNEQFF. In nucleotides, the CDR3 is TGTGCCAGCTCCCGAGAAGCGGGAGGGAATGAGCAGTTCTTC.

This clonotype was found many times. The chain uses TRBV2 and TRBJ1-5; no clear D. From germline, CDR1 is SNHLY and CDR2 FYNNEI. V was cut by 5 bases and J by 6 bases, with 17 bases left in between. This CDR3 is built from 15 residues. The CDR3 coding sequence is TGTGCCAGCAGTCTCGACGGCGTGGGAGGTCAGCCCCAGCATTTT. Translating it yields CASSLDGVGGQPQHF.